What follows are 8 T cell receptor beta chains derived from one specimen sequenced in a study of cytomegalovirus exposure and HLA in healthy donors. Researchers ran the PCR with 60 Vbeta and 13 Jbeta primers. Some clones are missing from TCRdb's copy, which holds only in-frame ones; the method was immunoSEQ multiplex PCR. The sample shows 85,000 to 130,000 clones, more than 75% of them seen only once. Input material: PBMCs. These receptors all come from a woman in her 40s in good health and CMV-seronegative.

The rearrangement joins TRBV19 to TRBJ1-5; 9 positions match TRBD1. J gave up 7 bases and V 6 bases, and 10 bases lay outside the gene matches. This CDR3 is built from 15 residues. Looked up from germline, CDR1 is LNHDA and CDR2 is SQIVND (reference sequence). CDR3 coding DNA: TGTGCCAGTAGGTTGGGGACAGGGTCGAGCCAGCCCCAGCATTTT. Residues: CASRLGTGSSQPQHF. The full variable domain, with the rest looked up from reference TRBV19 and TRBJ1-5, is DGGITQSPKYLFRKEGQNVTLSCEQNLNHDAMYWYRQDPGQGLRLIYYSQIVNDFQKGDIAEGYSVSREKKESFPLTVTSAQKNPTAFYLCASRLGTGSSQPQHFGDGTRLSIL.

The chain recombines TRBV4-3 with TRBJ2-5; D not certain. CDR3 length equals 15 residues. Germline values: CDR1 LGHNA, CDR2 YSLEER. With 1 base removed from V and 5 bases from J, the gap between germline ends came to 14 bases. In DNA form, the CDR3 reads TGCGCCAGCAGCCAAGGATCGGCGGAGACGGAGACCCAGTACTTC. Its translation is CASSQGSAETETQYF.

The chain links TRBV7-9 to TRBJ2-1, with 8 bases identical to TRBD2. The junction had 6 bases not matched to a gene; V was cut back by 0 bases and J by 2 bases. This CDR3 has 17 residues. Germline V gene data show CDR1 as SEHNR and CDR2 as FQNEAQ (reference sequence). CDR3: CASSLAGASGPYNEQFF. CDR3 in DNA: TGTGCCAGCAGCTTAGCAGGCGCTAGCGGGCCCTACAATGAGCAGTTCTTC.

The gene calls are TRBV5-3 and TRBJ2-3; possibly TRBD1 for D (5 bases). TRBV5-3 is an ORF; its function is uncertain. This CDR3 has 15 residues. V was pared by 1 base and J by 3 bases, with 12 bases between. CDR3 loop: CARSLTQGLTDTQYF. CDR3 DNA sequence: TGTGCCAGAAGCTTGACCCAGGGATTGACAGATACGCAGTATTTT.

The genes are TRBV7-2 and TRBJ2-7; D is unresolved. V was shortened by 3 bases and J by 3 bases, with 3 bases between the two germline ends. In germline, CDR1 is SGHTA, CDR2 FQGNSA. The CDR3 is made up of 11 amino acids. Written as DNA, the CDR3 is TGTGCCAGCAGCTTTCTCTACGAGCAGTACTTC. Residues: CASSFLYEQYF.

V usage is TRBV18 and J usage is TRBJ2-5, with D hard to call. Germline V CDR1 and CDR2: KGHSH, LQKENI. This CDR3 comprises 14 residues. Trimming removed 3 bases from V and 2 bases from J, with 10 bases in between. In DNA form, the CDR3 reads TGTGCCAGCTCACCGGGCAGGCAGCAAGAGACCCAGTACTTC. Translating it yields CASSPGRQQETQYF.

This sequence joins TRBV19 and TRBJ2-7, with a tentative D call TRBD2 (5 bases). V lost 5 bases, J lost 5 bases, and 19 bases lay in between. This CDR3 has 15 amino acids. CDR1 is LNHDA and CDR2 is SQIVND in the germline V gene (reference sequence). The chain's CDR3 is CASSLDGAVGNEQYF. The CDR3 nucleotides are TGTGCCAGTAGTCTGGATGGAGCGGTCGGGAACGAGCAGTACTTC.

This clone was detected only a few times. J is TRBJ2-3 and V is TRBV29-1; maybe TRBD2 (6 bases). Deletions cut 7 bases from V and 4 bases from J, with 9 bases between. The germline CDR1 and CDR2 sequences are SQVTM and ANQGSEA. This CDR3 has 11 residues. The CDR3 nucleotides are TGCAGCGGGGGGGTGGCAGATACGCAGTATTTT. It yields the protein CSGGVADTQYF.